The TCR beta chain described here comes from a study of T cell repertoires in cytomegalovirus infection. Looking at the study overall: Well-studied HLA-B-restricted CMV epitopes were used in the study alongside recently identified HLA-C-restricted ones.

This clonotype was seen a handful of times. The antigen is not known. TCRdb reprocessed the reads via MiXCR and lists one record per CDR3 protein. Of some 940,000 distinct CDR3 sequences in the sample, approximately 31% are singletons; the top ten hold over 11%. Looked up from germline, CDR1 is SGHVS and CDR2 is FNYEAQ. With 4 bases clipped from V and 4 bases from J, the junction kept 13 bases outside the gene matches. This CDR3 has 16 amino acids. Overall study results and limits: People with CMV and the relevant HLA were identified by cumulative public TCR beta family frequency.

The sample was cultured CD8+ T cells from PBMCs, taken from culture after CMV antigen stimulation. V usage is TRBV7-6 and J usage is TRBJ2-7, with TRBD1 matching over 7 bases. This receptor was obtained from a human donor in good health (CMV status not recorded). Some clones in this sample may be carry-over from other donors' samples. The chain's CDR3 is CASSSPTGTATYEQYF. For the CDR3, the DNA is TGTGCCAGCAGCTCACCTACCGGGACAGCTACGTACGAGCAGTACTTC. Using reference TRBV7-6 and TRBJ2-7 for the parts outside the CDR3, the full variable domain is GAGVSQSPRYKVTKRGQDVALRCDPISGHVSLYWYRQALGQGPEFLTYFNYEAQQDKSGLPNDRFSAERPEGSISTLTIQRTEQRDSAMYRCASSSPTGTATYEQYFGPGTRLTVT.